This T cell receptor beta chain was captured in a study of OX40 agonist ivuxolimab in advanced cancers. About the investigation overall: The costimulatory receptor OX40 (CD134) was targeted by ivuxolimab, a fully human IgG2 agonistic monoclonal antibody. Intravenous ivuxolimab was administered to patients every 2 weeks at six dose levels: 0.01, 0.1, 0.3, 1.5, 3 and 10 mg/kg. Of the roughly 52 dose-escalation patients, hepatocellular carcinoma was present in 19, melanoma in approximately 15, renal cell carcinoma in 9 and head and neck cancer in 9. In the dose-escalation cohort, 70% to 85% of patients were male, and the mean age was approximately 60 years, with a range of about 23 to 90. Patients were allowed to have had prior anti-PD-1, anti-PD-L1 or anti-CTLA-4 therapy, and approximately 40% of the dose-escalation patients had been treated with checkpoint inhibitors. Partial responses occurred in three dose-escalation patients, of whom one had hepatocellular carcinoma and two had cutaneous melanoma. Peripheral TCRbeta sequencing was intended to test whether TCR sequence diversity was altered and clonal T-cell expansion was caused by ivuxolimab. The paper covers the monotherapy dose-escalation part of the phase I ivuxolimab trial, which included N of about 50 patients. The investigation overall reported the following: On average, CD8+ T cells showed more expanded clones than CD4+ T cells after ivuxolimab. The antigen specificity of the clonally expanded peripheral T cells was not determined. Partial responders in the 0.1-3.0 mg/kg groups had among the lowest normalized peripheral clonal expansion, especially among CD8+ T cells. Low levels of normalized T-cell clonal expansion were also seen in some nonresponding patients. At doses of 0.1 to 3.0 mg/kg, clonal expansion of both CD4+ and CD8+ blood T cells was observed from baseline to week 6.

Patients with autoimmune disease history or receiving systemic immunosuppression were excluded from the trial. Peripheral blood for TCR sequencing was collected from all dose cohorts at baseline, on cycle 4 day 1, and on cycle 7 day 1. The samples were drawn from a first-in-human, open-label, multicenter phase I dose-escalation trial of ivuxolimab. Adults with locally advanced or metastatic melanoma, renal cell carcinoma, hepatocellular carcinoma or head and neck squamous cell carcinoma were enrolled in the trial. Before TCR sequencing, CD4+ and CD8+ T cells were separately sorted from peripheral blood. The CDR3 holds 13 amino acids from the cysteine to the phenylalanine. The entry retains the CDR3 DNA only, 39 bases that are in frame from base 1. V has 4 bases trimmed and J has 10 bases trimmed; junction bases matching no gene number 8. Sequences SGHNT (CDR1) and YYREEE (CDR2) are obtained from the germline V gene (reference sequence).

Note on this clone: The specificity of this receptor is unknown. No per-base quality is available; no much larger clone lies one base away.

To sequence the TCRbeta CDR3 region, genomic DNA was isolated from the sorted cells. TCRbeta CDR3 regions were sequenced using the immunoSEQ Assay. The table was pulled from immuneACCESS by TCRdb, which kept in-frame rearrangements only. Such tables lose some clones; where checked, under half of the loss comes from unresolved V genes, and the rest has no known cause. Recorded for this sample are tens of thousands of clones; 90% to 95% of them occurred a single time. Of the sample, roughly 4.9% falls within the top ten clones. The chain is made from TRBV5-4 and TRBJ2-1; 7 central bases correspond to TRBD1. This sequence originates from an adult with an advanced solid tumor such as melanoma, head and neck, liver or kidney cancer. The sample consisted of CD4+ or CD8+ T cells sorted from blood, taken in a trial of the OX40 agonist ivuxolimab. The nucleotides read TGTGCCAGCAGCCTCGGACAGGTCGGGGAGCAGTTCTTC. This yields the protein CASSLGQVGEQFF.